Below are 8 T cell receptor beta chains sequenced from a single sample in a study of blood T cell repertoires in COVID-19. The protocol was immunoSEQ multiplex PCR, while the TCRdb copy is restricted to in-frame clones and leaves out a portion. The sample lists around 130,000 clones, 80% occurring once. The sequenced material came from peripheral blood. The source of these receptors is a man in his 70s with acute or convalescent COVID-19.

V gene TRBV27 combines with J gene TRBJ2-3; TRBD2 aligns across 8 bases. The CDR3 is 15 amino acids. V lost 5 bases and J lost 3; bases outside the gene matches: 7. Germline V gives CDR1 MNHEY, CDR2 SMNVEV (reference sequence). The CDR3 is CASSLRGGWTDTQYF. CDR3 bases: TGTGCCAGCAGTCTCCGGGGGGGGTGGACAGATACGCAGTATTTT.

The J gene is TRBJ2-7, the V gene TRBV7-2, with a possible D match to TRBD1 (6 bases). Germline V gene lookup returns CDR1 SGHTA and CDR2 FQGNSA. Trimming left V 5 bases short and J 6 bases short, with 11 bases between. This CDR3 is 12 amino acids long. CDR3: CASSRSGVEQYF. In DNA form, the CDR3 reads TGTGCCAGCAGCCGTTCAGGGGTCGAGCAGTACTTC.

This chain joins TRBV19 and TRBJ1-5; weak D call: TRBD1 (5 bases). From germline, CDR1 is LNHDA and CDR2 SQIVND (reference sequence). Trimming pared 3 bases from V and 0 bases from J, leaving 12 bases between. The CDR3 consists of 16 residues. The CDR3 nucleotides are TGTGCCAGTAGTATCACAGGAGACGTTAGCAATCAGCCCCAGCATTTT. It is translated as CASSITGDVSNQPQHF.

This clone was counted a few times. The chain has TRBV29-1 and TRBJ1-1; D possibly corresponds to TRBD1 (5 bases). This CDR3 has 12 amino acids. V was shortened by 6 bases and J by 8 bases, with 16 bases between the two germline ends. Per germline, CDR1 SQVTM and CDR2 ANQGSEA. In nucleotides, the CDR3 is TGCAGCGTCATTAGGGGTGGGCCAGAAGCTTTCTTT. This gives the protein CSVIRGGPEAFF.

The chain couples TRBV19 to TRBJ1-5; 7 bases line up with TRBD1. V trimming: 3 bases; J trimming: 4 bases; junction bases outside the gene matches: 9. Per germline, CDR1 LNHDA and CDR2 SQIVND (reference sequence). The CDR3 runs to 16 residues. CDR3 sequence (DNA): TGTGCCAGTAGTATCATTTTAGGCAGGGGGAATCAGCCCCAGCATTTT. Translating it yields CASSIILGRGNQPQHF. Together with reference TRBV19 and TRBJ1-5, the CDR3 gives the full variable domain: DGGITQSPKYLFRKEGQNVTLSCEQNLNHDAMYWYRQDPGQGLRLIYYSQIVNDFQKGDIAEGYSVSREKKESFPLTVTSAQKNPTAFYLCASSIILGRGNQPQHFGDGTRLSIL.

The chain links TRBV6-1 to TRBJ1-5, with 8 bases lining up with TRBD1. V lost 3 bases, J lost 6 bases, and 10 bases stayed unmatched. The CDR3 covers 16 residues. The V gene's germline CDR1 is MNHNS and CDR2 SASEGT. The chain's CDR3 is CASSEMWSQGGQPQHF. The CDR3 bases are TGTGCCAGCAGTGAGATGTGGTCACAGGGGGGTCAGCCCCAGCATTTT.

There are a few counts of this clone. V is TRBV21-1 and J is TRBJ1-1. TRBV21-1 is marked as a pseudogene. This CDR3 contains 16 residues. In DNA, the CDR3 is TGTGCCAGCAGCAAACCCCCGGGGGGATTGAACACTGAAGCTTTCTTT. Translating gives CASSKPPGGLNTEAFF.

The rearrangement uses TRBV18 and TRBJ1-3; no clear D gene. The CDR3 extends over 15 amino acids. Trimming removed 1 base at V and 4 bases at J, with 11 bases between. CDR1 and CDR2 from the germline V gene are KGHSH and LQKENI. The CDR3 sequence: CASSPLPQLGNTIYF. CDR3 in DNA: TGTGCCAGCTCACCACTACCACAGCTCGGAAACACCATATATTTT.